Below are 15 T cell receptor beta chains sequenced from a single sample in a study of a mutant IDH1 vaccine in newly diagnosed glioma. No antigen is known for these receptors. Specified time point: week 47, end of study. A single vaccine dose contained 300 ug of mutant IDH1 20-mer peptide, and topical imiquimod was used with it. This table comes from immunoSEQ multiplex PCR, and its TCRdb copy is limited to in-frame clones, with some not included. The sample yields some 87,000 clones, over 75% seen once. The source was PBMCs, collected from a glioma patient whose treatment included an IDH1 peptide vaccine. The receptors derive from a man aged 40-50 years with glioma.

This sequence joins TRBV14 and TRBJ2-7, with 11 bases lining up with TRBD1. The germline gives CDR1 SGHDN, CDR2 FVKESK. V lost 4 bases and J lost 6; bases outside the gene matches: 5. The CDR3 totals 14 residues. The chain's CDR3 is CASSRGQGVREQYF. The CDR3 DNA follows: TGTGCCAGCAGCCGGGGACAGGGGGTTCGCGAGCAGTACTTC.

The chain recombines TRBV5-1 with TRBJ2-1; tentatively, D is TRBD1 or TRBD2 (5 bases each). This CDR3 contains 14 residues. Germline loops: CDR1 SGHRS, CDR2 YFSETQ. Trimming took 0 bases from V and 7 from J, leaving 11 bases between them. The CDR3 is CASSLVVRENEQFF. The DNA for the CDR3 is TGCGCCAGCAGCTTGGTCGTCAGGGAGAATGAGCAGTTCTTC.

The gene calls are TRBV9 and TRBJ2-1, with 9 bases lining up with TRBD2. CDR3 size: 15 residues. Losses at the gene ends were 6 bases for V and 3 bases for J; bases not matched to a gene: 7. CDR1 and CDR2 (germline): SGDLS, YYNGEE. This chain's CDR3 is CASTLGSGSYNEQFF. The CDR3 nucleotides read TGTGCCAGCACCCTTGGTAGCGGGAGCTACAATGAGCAGTTCTTC.

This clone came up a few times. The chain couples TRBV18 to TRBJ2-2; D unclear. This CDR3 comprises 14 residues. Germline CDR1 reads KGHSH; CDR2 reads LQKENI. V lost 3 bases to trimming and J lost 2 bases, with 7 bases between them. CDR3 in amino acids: CASSPHSNTGELFF. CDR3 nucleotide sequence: TGTGCCAGCTCACCGCACTCCAACACCGGGGAGCTGTTTTTT.

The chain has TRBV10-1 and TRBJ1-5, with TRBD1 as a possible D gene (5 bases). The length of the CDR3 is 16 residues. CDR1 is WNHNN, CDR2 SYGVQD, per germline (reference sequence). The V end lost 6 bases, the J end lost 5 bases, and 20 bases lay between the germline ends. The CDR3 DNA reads TGCGCCAGCAGGGAGATTCGGGGCAGGGAGCATCAGCCCCAGCATTTT. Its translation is CASREIRGREHQPQHF.

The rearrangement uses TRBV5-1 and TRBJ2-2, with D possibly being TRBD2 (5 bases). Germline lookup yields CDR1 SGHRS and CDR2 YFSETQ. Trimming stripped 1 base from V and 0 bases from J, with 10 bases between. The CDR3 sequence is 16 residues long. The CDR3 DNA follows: TGCGCCAGCAGCTTGAATCTAGCCGCGAACACCGGGGAGCTGTTTTTT. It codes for CASSLNLAANTGELFF.

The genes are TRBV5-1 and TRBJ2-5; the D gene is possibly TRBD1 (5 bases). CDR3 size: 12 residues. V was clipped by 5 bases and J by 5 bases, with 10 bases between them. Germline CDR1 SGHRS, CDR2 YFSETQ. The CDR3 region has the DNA TGCGCCAGCAGTTCCTCAGGGGAGACCCAGTACTTC. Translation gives CASSSSGETQYF.

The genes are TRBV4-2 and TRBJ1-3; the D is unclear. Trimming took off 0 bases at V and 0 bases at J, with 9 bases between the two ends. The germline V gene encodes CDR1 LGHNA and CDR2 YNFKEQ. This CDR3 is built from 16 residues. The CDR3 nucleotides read TGTGCCAGCAGCCAAGAAGTCCGACTCTCTGGAAACACCATATATTTT. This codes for CASSQEVRLSGNTIYF.

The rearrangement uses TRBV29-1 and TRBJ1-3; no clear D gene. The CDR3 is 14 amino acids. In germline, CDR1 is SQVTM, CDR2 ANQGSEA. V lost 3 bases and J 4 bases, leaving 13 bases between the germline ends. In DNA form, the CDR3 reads TGCAGCGTTGATCTGGCGGGTGTCGGAAACACCATATATTTT. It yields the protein CSVDLAGVGNTIYF.

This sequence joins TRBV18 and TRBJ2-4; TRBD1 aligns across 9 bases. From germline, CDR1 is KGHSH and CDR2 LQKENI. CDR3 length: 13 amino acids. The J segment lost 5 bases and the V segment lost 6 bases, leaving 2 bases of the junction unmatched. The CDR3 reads CASSTGGENIQYF. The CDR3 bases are TGTGCCAGCTCCACAGGGGGCGAAAACATTCAGTACTTC.

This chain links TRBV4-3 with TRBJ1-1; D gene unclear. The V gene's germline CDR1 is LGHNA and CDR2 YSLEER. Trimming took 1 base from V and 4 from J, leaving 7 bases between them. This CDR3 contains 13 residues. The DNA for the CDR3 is TGCGCCAGCAGCCAAGGGGAGGGCACTGAAGCTTTCTTT. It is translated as CASSQGEGTEAFF.

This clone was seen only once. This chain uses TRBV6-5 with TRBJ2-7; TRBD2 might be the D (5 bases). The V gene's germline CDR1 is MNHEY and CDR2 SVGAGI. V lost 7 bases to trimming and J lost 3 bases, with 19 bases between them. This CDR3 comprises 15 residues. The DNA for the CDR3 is TGTGCCAGCACCTCGGACTTGTCTCCGTTCTACGAGCAGTACTTC. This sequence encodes CASTSDLSPFYEQYF.

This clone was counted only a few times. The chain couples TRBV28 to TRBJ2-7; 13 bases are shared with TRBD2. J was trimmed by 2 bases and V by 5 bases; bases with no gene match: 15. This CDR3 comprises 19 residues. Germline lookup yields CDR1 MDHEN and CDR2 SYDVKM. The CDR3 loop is CASSETGLAGRNGPYEQYF. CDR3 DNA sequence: TGTGCCAGCAGTGAAACGGGACTAGCGGGACGGAACGGCCCCTACGAGCAGTACTTC.

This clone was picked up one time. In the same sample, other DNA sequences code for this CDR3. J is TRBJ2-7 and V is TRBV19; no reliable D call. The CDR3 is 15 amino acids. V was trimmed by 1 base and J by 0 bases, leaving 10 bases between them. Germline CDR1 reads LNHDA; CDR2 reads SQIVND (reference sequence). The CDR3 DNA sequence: TGTGCCAGTAGTATAGCCGAAGGGAACTCCTACGAGCAGTACTTC. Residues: CASSIAEGNSYEQYF.

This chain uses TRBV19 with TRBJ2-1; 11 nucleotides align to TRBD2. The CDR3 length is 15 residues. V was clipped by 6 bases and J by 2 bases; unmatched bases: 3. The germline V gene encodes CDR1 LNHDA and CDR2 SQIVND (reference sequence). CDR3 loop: CASSRTSGPYNEQFF. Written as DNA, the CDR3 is TGTGCCAGTAGCCGGACTAGCGGGCCCTACAATGAGCAGTTCTTC. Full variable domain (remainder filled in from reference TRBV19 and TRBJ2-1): DGGITQSPKYLFRKEGQNVTLSCEQNLNHDAMYWYRQDPGQGLRLIYYSQIVNDFQKGDIAEGYSVSREKKESFPLTVTSAQKNPTAFYLCASSRTSGPYNEQFFGPGTRLTVL.